These 20 T cell receptor beta chains originate from one sample sequenced in a study of identical twins. MiXCR, applied by TCRdb to the 5' RACE reads, yields one record per CDR3 protein. This sample has nearly 250,000 distinct CDR3 sequences, with approximately 7% found just once. The data also belong to a second study, concerning yellow fever vaccine responses in identical twins.

Material: memory (CD45RO+) T cells sorted from blood. Every receptor here comes from a young woman in good health.

This clonotype came up many times. The chain is built from TRBV5-1 and TRBJ2-1, with D tentatively TRBD1 (8 bases). V lost 6 bases, J lost 7 bases, and 23 bases lay in between. Germline V gene lookup returns CDR1 SGHRS and CDR2 YFSETQ. The CDR3 runs to 16 residues. CDR3 sequence reads: CASTTALGQGGNEQFF. The CDR3, as DNA: TGCGCCAGCACTACTGCTCTAGGACAGGGAGGGAATGAGCAGTTCTTC.

Ten or more counts support this clonotype. The chain joins TRBV25-1 to TRBJ2-7, with a possible D match to TRBD1 (5 bases). Germline V gene sequence: CDR1 MGHDK, CDR2 SYGVNS. V gave up 3 bases and J gave up 3 bases, with 6 bases separating them. This CDR3 spans 12 amino acids. The CDR3 region has the DNA TGTGCCAGCAGTGACCAGGGCTACGAGCAGTACTTC. Protein sequence: CASSDQGYEQYF.

This clonotype showed up just a few times. The chain carries TRBV5-1 and TRBJ2-1; 8 nucleotides agree with TRBD2. The CDR3 extends over 15 amino acids. V dropped 3 bases and J dropped 7; count of bases not matched to a gene: 9. CDR1 SGHRS and CDR2 YFSETQ come from the germline V gene. The CDR3: CASSSGGGQRNEQFF. The DNA of the CDR3 is TGCGCCAGCAGCTCGGGGGGGGGCCAGAGAAATGAGCAGTTCTTC.

The chain has TRBV15 and TRBJ2-1; tentative D call: TRBD1 (7 bases). CDR3 size: 16 residues. CDR1 and CDR2 from the germline V gene are LNHNV and YYDKDF (reference sequence). The V end lost 1 base, the J end lost 2 bases, and 12 bases lay between the germline ends. The CDR3 protein is CATSRGQGEAYNEQFF. The CDR3 coding sequence is TGTGCCACCAGCAGAGGCCAGGGGGAGGCCTACAATGAGCAGTTCTTC.

This clonotype came up many times. The J gene is TRBJ2-7, the V gene TRBV7-4, with D uncertain. The CDR3 length is 17 residues. V was pared by 4 bases and J by 1 base, with 20 bases between. Germline V CDR1 and CDR2: SGHVT, SQSDAQ. In nucleotides, the CDR3 is TGTGCCAGCAGCTCCCGACCGCACCCTGGGATATCCTACGAGCAGTACTTC. This encodes CASSSRPHPGISYEQYF.

The V gene is TRBV19, the J gene TRBJ2-3; D gene ambiguous. The CDR3 contains 15 residues. With 5 bases removed from V and 0 bases from J, the gap between germline ends came to 12 bases. Per the germline V gene, CDR1 is LNHDA and CDR2 is SQIVND (reference sequence). CDR3 sequence: CASSRYDLSTDTQYF. For the CDR3, the DNA is TGTGCCAGTAGTCGATACGACTTGAGCACAGATACGCAGTATTTT.

The rearrangement joins TRBV4-2 to TRBJ2-7; 7 bases are a match to TRBD2. CDR3 length equals 15 residues. Germline lookup yields CDR1 LGHNA and CDR2 YNFKEQ. With V trimmed by 0 bases and J by 2 bases, 4 bases remained unmatched. The CDR3 nucleotides read TGTGCCAGCAGCCAAGATGAGCGGGGTCCCTACGAGCAGTACTTC. Amino acids: CASSQDERGPYEQYF.

This chain uses TRBV20-1 with TRBJ2-1, with no clear D. From germline, CDR1 is DFQATT and CDR2 SNEGSKA (reference sequence). This CDR3 contains 12 residues. Trimming removed 3 bases at V and 7 bases at J, with 10 bases between. The DNA of the CDR3 is TGCAGTGCTAGTCAGTATATGAATGAGCAGTTCTTC. Amino acid sequence: CSASQYMNEQFF.

The chain employs TRBV9 and TRBJ2-5; 7 nucleotides line up with TRBD1. CDR1 and CDR2 (germline): SGDLS, YYNGEE. This CDR3 spans 13 amino acids. Trimming took 0 bases from V and 8 from J; bases not matched to a gene: 4. The CDR3 DNA reads TGTGCCAGCAGCGTAGAACCAGGGGGAACCCAGTACTTC. It encodes CASSVEPGGTQYF. Combining the CDR3 with reference TRBV9 and TRBJ2-5 gives the whole variable domain DSGVTQTPKHLITATGQRVTLRCSPRSGDLSVYWYQQSLDQGLQFLIQYYNGEERAKGNILERFSAQQFPDLHSELNLSSLELGDSALYFCASSVEPGGTQYFGPGTRLLVL.

The chain joins TRBV5-4 to TRBJ1-6; maybe TRBD1 (5 bases). The germline CDR1 and CDR2 sequences are SGHNT and YYREEE (reference sequence). The germline V and J ends were trimmed by 4 bases and 7 bases, with 12 bases remaining between them. This CDR3 spans 14 amino acids. CDR3 sequence: CASSRGTENSPLHF. As DNA, the CDR3 is TGTGCCAGCAGCCGCGGGACTGAGAATTCACCCCTCCACTTT.

The chain uses TRBV24-1 and TRBJ2-1; 9 nucleotides align to TRBD1. J gave up 3 bases and V 4 bases, and 6 bases lay outside the gene matches. Germline V gene lookup returns CDR1 KGHDR and CDR2 SFDVKD. This CDR3 has 16 residues. The CDR3: CATSESGTGNYNEQFF. In DNA form, the CDR3 reads TGTGCCACCAGTGAATCCGGGACAGGGAACTACAATGAGCAGTTCTTC.

This clonotype was seen only a few times. The rearrangement links TRBV20-1 to TRBJ2-1, with 9 bases fitting TRBD1. The CDR3 runs to 17 residues. From germline, CDR1 is DFQATT and CDR2 SNEGSKA (reference sequence). DNA for the CDR3: TGCTGTGGCCCCCGGGACAGGGTCCGAAGCTCCTACAATGAGCAGTTCTTC. The encoded protein is CCGPRDRVRSSYNEQFF.

This clonotype came up a few times. The germline gene is not matched at one end of the junction; a read error may be the cause. This rearrangement joins TRBV3-1 to TRBJ2-4; 7 bases align to TRBD2. Germline V gene sequence: CDR1 LGHDT, CDR2 YNNKEL (reference sequence). The CDR3 loop spans 14 amino acids. The CDR3 region is CASSQGAGERGATF. In DNA form, the CDR3 reads TGTGCCAGCAGCCAAGGGGCTGGCGAGCGGGGAGCGACCTTC.

This clonotype has more than one count but fewer than ten. This chain connects TRBV20-1 to TRBJ2-1, with TRBD2 matching 9 bases. There are 15 residues in the CDR3. CDR1 is DFQATT and CDR2 is SNEGSKA in the germline V gene (reference sequence). V dropped 5 bases and J dropped 4; count of bases not matched to a gene: 9. The CDR3 DNA follows: TGCAGTGCTCCGCCCGCGGGGGGGGTGTACAATGAGCAGTTCTTC. It is translated as CSAPPAGGVYNEQFF.

This clonotype was found many times. V is TRBV29-1 and J is TRBJ1-1; the D is unclear. Germline lookup yields CDR1 SQVTM and CDR2 ANQGSEA. This CDR3 is built from 11 residues. Trimming took off 6 bases at V and 10 bases at J, with 15 bases between the two ends. CDR3 coding DNA: TGCAGCGTGGAGCAAATCGTTGGAGCTTTCTTT. Protein product: CSVEQIVGAFF.

This clonotype was counted at least ten times. This may be a read error, as it is one base from a much larger clone. This sequence joins TRBV5-6 and TRBJ2-1; D is ambiguous. This CDR3 comprises 11 residues. Germline assignment: CDR1 SGHDT and CDR2 YYEEEE. V lost 2 bases, J lost 5 bases, and 2 bases lay in between. The CDR3 DNA is TGTGCCAGCAGCTTCCACAATGAGCAGTTCTTC. This encodes CASSFHNEQFF.

The chain combines TRBV6-2 or TRBV6-3 with TRBJ2-3; D remains ambiguous. Trimming removed 6 bases at V and 5 bases at J, with 9 bases between. This CDR3 is 12 amino acids long. Germline V gene data show CDR1 as MNHEY and CDR2 as SVGEGT. CDR3 bases: TGTGCCAGCAGCCCCCTCGAAGATACGCAGTATTTT. Amino acids: CASSPLEDTQYF.

V is TRBV5-1 and J is TRBJ2-7; 13 bases line up with TRBD2. The CDR3 consists of 15 residues. From germline, CDR1 is SGHRS and CDR2 YFSETQ. Trimming cost V 1 base and J 6 bases; bases outside gene matches: 4. CDR3 sequence: CASSLTRTSGSEQYF. Written as DNA, the CDR3 is TGCGCCAGCAGCTTGACGAGGACTAGCGGGAGCGAGCAGTACTTC.

This clonotype was detected a few times. The chain recombines TRBV4-1 with TRBJ2-3; D could derive from TRBD1 or TRBD2 (5 bases each). Deletions cut 0 bases from V and 1 base from J, with 17 bases between. The CDR3 consists of 18 residues. CDR1 is MGHRA and CDR2 is YSYEKL in the germline V gene. The CDR3 coding sequence is TGCGCCAGCAGCCAAGATCAGGGCCTCCCCGGGGGCACAGATACGCAGTATTTT. Its protein is CASSQDQGLPGGTDTQYF.

This clonotype was recorded at least ten times. The J gene is TRBJ2-1, the V gene TRBV29-1, with TRBD2 matching 8 bases. The germline CDR1 and CDR2 sequences are SQVTM and ANQGSEA. The trim removed 4 bases at V and 0 bases at J, leaving 8 bases unmatched. The CDR3 is 16 amino acids. This CDR3 is CSVGGSGTSSYNEQFF. The CDR3 DNA reads as TGCAGCGTTGGGGGTAGCGGGACCAGCTCCTACAATGAGCAGTTCTTC.